This is a list of T cell receptor beta chains from one sample in a study of T cell changes during pregnancy in multiple sclerosis. Generated by immunoSEQ multiplex PCR, the TCRdb table keeps only in-frame clones and is missing some. The sample lists over 85,000 clones, 80% to 95% occurring once. Sequenced material: peripheral blood, taken in the first trimester of pregnancy. These receptors originate from a female donor in good health, enrolled as a control in a pregnancy study. Both conserved end residues are part of each CDR3. The order of the fields is D gene, J gene, clone size, V gene, CDR3 DNA, CDR3 protein. D genes are given only for firm matches. Where a row states a size, it is once, few, many or the class of an expanded clone; other rows omit it.

D: TRBD1; J: TRBJ1-2; size: once; V: TRBV5-6; DNA: TGTGCCAGCAGCTCGTGGGGGACAGTTCGGACTTATGGCTACACCTTC; CDR3: CASSSWGTVRTYGYTF
D: TRBD1; J: TRBJ2-7; size: -; V: TRBV28; DNA: TGTGCCAGCAGTTTACAGGGGGCTGGCTACGAGCAGTACTTC; CDR3: CASSLQGAGYEQYF
D: TRBD2; J: TRBJ2-3; size: -; V: TRBV29-1; DNA: TGCAGCGTTGATACGTGGGGCGGGGGGGCCGGAGATACGCAGTATTTT; CDR3: CSVDTWGGGAGDTQYF
D: -; J: TRBJ2-1; size: -; V: TRBV7-7; DNA: TGTGCTAGCAGCCTAGACCCTAGCTCCTACAATGAGCAGTTCTTC; CDR3: CASSLDPSSYNEQFF
D: TRBD1; J: TRBJ1-1; size: -; V: TRBV4-3; DNA: TGCGCCAGCAGCCTTGGCGCCGGACAGGGGGTTGAAGCTTTCTTT; CDR3: CASSLGAGQGVEAFF
D: TRBD2; J: TRBJ2-2; size: once; V: TRBV5-8; DNA: TGTGCCAGCAGCTCGGGACTAGCGGGGGAACTTACCGGGGAGCTGTTTTTT; CDR3: CASSSGLAGELTGELFF
D: TRBD1; J: TRBJ2-5; size: -; V: TRBV27; DNA: TGTGCCAGCAGTTCAAGGACAGGGGACGTCCGAGAGACCCAGTACTTC; CDR3: CASSSRTGDVRETQYF
D: -; J: TRBJ1-1; size: -; V: TRBV7-3; DNA: TGTGCCAGCAGCTTGGGGGGATTGAACACTGAAGCTTTCTTT; CDR3: CASSLGGLNTEAFF
D: -; J: TRBJ2-7; size: once; V: TRBV11-3; DNA: TGTGCCAGCAGCTTAGCGGGGTCCTACGAGCAGTACTTC; CDR3: CASSLAGSYEQYF
D: TRBD1; J: TRBJ1-6; size: -; V: TRBV4-1; DNA: TGCGCCAGCAGCCAGGAAGCCGGGACAGACTATTCACCCCTCCACTTT; CDR3: CASSQEAGTDYSPLHF
D: -; J: TRBJ1-3; size: -; V: TRBV18; DNA: TGTGCCAGCTCACCACCGTACTTCGAAAACACCATATATTTT; CDR3: CASSPPYFENTIYF
D: TRBD1; J: TRBJ1-2; size: -; V: TRBV4-3; DNA: TGCGCCAGCAGCCAAGCCCTTGGGACAGGGGATCGGTATGGCTACACCTTC; CDR3: CASSQALGTGDRYGYTF
D: TRBD2; J: TRBJ2-3; size: -; V: TRBV7-2; DNA: TGTGCCAGCAGTCAAGCGGGGGGGGATACGCAGTATTTT; CDR3: CASSQAGGDTQYF
D: TRBD1; J: TRBJ1-2; size: -; V: TRBV19; DNA: TGTGCCAGTAGTATGGAGACAGGGTTACTCTTTGGCTACACCTTC; CDR3: CASSMETGLLFGYTF
D: -; J: TRBJ1-4; size: -; V: TRBV6-5; DNA: TGTGCCAGCAGAGGGAGGGTGCAAGAAAAACTGTTTTTT; CDR3: CASRGRVQEKLFF
D: -; J: TRBJ1-5; size: -; V: TRBV28; DNA: TGTGCCAGCAGTTTGGCGATAGCAACTCAGCCCCAGCATTTT; CDR3: CASSLAIATQPQHF
D: TRBD1; J: TRBJ2-7; size: once; V: TRBV2; DNA: TGTGCCAGGGGGACAGGGAGCTCCTACGAGCAGTACTTC; CDR3: CARGTGSSYEQYF
D: -; J: TRBJ1-4; size: -; V: TRBV7-8; DNA: TGTGCCAGCAGTAGGCGGGGGGCAACTAATGAAAAACTGTTTTTT; CDR3: CASSRRGATNEKLFF
D: -; J: TRBJ2-6; size: once; V: TRBV28; DNA: TGTGCCAGCACCCAACGAGGCTCTGGGGCCAACGTCCTGACTTTC; CDR3: CASTQRGSGANVLTF
D: -; J: TRBJ1-2; size: -; V: TRBV2; DNA: TGTGCCAGCAGTGTACAGGAGTACTATGGCTACACCTTC; CDR3: CASSVQEYYGYTF
D: -; J: TRBJ2-5; size: -; V: TRBV7-9; DNA: TGTGCCAGCAGCACATATGGGTCCGGGGAAGAGACCCAGTACTTC; CDR3: CASSTYGSGEETQYF
D: TRBD1; J: TRBJ1-2; size: -; V: TRBV28; DNA: TGTGCCAGCAGTAAGACAGGGGGAAACTATGGCTACACCTTC; CDR3: CASSKTGGNYGYTF
D: TRBD1; J: TRBJ1-1; size: once; V: TRBV5-1; DNA: TGCGCCAGCAGCTTCCGACAGGGGCCGAGGGACACTGAAGCTTTCTTT; CDR3: CASSFRQGPRDTEAFF
D: -; J: TRBJ2-7; size: -; V: TRBV5-4; DNA: TGTGCCAGCAGCCCGTTCGGAGGGCTTTCCTACGAGCAGTACTTC; CDR3: CASSPFGGLSYEQYF
D: TRBD1; J: TRBJ1-1; size: -; V: TRBV7-6; DNA: TGTGCCAGCAGCCGACGACAGGGGAACACTGAAGCTTTCTTT; CDR3: CASSRRQGNTEAFF
D: -; J: TRBJ1-6; size: -; V: TRBV9; DNA: TGTGCCAGCAGCGCCGAGATGAGCTCCTATAATTCACCCCTCCACTTT; CDR3: CASSAEMSSYNSPLHF
D: TRBD1; J: TRBJ1-6; size: -; V: TRBV27; DNA: TGTGCCAGCAGTTTGGGACAGGGAGGTTCACCCCTCCACTTT; CDR3: CASSLGQGGSPLHF
D: TRBD1; J: TRBJ1-5; size: -; V: TRBV9; DNA: TGTGCCAGCAGCCTCCGACAGGGCAACACGCCCCAGCATTTT; CDR3: CASSLRQGNTPQHF
D: -; J: TRBJ2-3; size: -; V: TRBV9; DNA: TGTGCCAGCAGCGTAAGCCGCGAGGGTCATCCAGGGGTAGGTACGCAGTATTTT; CDR3: CASSVSREGHPGVGTQYF
D: -; J: TRBJ1-1; size: few; V: TRBV4-3; DNA: TGCGCCAGCAGCCAAGATCGGGGAGGGACTGAAGCTTTCTTT; CDR3: CASSQDRGGTEAFF
D: -; J: TRBJ1-6; size: once; V: TRBV30; DNA: TGTGCCTGGGAAGGGGGACGGTATAATTCACCCCTCCACTTT; CDR3: CAWEGGRYNSPLHF
D: TRBD2; J: TRBJ2-5; size: -; V: TRBV4-3; DNA: TGCGCCAGCAGCCGTTCTAGCGGGGTGAGGGAGACCCAGTACTTC; CDR3: CASSRSSGVRETQYF
D: -; J: TRBJ1-4; size: -; V: TRBV27; DNA: TGTGCCAGCAGTTCCGCTCCGGGACACATTAATGAAAAACTGTTTTTT; CDR3: CASSSAPGHINEKLFF
D: -; J: TRBJ1-2; size: -; V: TRBV7-9; DNA: TGTGCCAGCAGCTCCTCAGGAAACTATGGCTACACCTTC; CDR3: CASSSSGNYGYTF
D: -; J: TRBJ1-1; size: -; V: TRBV4-3; DNA: TGCGCCAGCAGCCAAGACTCAGGGAACACTGAAGCTTTCTTT; CDR3: CASSQDSGNTEAFF
D: -; J: TRBJ1-1; size: -; V: TRBV5-1; DNA: TGCGCCAGCAGCTCGGAAGGTCGGGGTGAAGCTTTCTTT; CDR3: CASSSEGRGEAFF
D: TRBD1; J: TRBJ2-7; size: -; V: TRBV4-3; DNA: TGCGCCAGCAGCCAAGATTCAGGACAGGGAGACTACGAGCAGTACTTC; CDR3: CASSQDSGQGDYEQYF
D: -; J: TRBJ2-5; size: -; V: TRBV5-8; DNA: TGTGCCAGCAGCACGCGTTTCCAAGAGACCCAGTACTTC; CDR3: CASSTRFQETQYF
D: TRBD2; J: TRBJ2-1; size: -; V: TRBV4-3; DNA: TGCGCCAGCAGCCAAGATTTGTCTAGCGGGAATGAGCAGTTCTTC; CDR3: CASSQDLSSGNEQFF
D: -; J: TRBJ1-5; size: -; V: TRBV7-2; DNA: TGTGCCAGCAGCTCTCAGGGTAATCAGCCCCAGCATTTT; CDR3: CASSSQGNQPQHF
D: TRBD1; J: TRBJ2-7; size: -; V: TRBV5-1; DNA: TGCGCCAGCAAAGGGACAGCGACCTACGAGCAGTACTTC; CDR3: CASKGTATYEQYF
D: -; J: TRBJ2-4; size: -; V: TRBV4-2; DNA: TGTGCCAGCAGCCAAGAAATAACTATAGCCAAAAACATTCAGTACTTC; CDR3: CASSQEITIAKNIQYF
D: TRBD2; J: TRBJ2-5; size: -; V: TRBV9; DNA: TGTGCCAGCAGCCGTAGCGGGGGGACTCAAGAGACCCAGTACTTC; CDR3: CASSRSGGTQETQYF
D: -; J: TRBJ1-1; size: few; V: TRBV15; DNA: TGTGCCACCAGCAGAGTAGGGGCGTTACAGGAAGCTTTCTTT; CDR3: CATSRVGALQEAFF
D: -; J: TRBJ2-7; size: -; V: TRBV2; DNA: TGTGCCAGCAGTTACCTACCCTACGAGCAGTACTTC; CDR3: CASSYLPYEQYF
D: -; J: TRBJ2-2; size: few; V: TRBV30; DNA: TGTGCCTGGACGGGTGACGGGGAGCTGTTTTTT; CDR3: CAWTGDGELFF
D: -; J: TRBJ2-3; size: -; V: TRBV19; DNA: TGTGCCAGTAGGACAGGTGAACTAGATACGCAGTATTTT; CDR3: CASRTGELDTQYF
D: -; J: TRBJ2-6; size: once; V: TRBV19; DNA: TGTGCCACTGGAGGGGAGCCTGGGGCCAACGTCCTGACTTTC; CDR3: CATGGEPGANVLTF
D: -; J: TRBJ2-1; size: -; V: TRBV7-2; DNA: TGTGCCAGCAGCTTGAGGGAGCAGTTCTTC; CDR3: CASSLREQFF
D: -; J: TRBJ2-7; size: few; V: TRBV6-1; DNA: TGTGCCAGCAGTGGTCGGGGGGCATCCTACGAGCAGTACTTC; CDR3: CASSGRGASYEQYF
D: TRBD1; J: TRBJ2-7; size: -; V: TRBV4-2; DNA: TGTGCCAGCAGCGGGGACAGGGAGCCCTACGAGCAGTACTTC; CDR3: CASSGDREPYEQYF
D: -; J: TRBJ1-2; size: -; V: TRBV18; DNA: TGTGCCACCTCACCGGGACAAGAGAACTATGGCTACACCTTC; CDR3: CATSPGQENYGYTF